The 2 T cell receptor beta chains presented below share a single source sample, sequenced in a study of blood T cell repertoires in COVID-19. TCRdb's copy holds only in-frame clones and misses some; the assay was immunoSEQ multiplex PCR. This table holds fewer than 300,000 clones, roughly 80% found once. The sequencing sample was made of peripheral blood. Receptors were obtained from a human donor with COVID-19, enrolled during active disease. The donor label of this sample is uncertain.

The chain employs TRBV29-1 and TRBJ2-1; D perhaps matches TRBD2 (6 bases). Germline assignment: CDR1 SQVTM and CDR2 ANQGSEA. This CDR3 comprises 13 residues. The V and J ends lost 4 bases and 3 bases respectively, with 10 bases between them. CDR3 region: CSVGGGVYNEQFF. The CDR3 nucleotides are TGCAGCGTTGGCGGCGGGGTCTACAATGAGCAGTTCTTC.

CDR3 in DNA: TGCGCCAGCAGCTCGGAGACAGGGATACAGTACGAGCAGTACTTC. Translation gives CASSSETGIQYEQYF. This sequence joins TRBV5-1 and TRBJ2-7; 7 bases are shared with TRBD1. Trimming at V came to 3 bases and at J to 4 bases, leaving 10 bases not matched to a gene. Per germline, CDR1 SGHRS and CDR2 YFSETQ. The length of the CDR3 is 15 residues. Variable domain in full (rest from reference TRBV5-1 and TRBJ2-7): KAGVTQTPRYLIKTRGQQVTLSCSPISGHRSVSWYQQTPGQGLQFLFEYFSETQRNKGNFPGRFSGRQFSNSRSEMNVSTLELGDSALYLCASSSETGIQYEQYFGPGTRLTVT.